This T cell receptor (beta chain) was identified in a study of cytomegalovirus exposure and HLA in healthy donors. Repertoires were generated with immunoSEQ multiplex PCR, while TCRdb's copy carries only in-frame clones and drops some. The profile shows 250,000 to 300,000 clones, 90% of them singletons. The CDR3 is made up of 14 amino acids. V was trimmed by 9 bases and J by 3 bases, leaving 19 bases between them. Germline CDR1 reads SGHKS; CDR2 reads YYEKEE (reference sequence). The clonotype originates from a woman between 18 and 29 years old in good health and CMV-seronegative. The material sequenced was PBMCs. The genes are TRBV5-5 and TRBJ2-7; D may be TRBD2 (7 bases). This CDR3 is CATEGGTGYYEQYF. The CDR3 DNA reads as TGTGCCACCGAGGGGGGGACGGGATACTACGAGCAGTACTTC. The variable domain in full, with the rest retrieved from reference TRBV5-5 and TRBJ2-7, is DAGVTQSPTHLIKTRGQQVTLRCSPISGHKSVSWYQQVLGQGPQFIFQYYEKEERGRGNFPDRFSARQFPNYSSELNVNALLLGDSALYLCATEGGTGYYEQYFGPGTRLTVT.